This entry concerns a single T cell receptor (beta chain). This specimen belongs to a study of shared T cell receptors in the human thymus. CDR1 and CDR2 (germline): SGDLS, YYNGEE. This CDR3 spans 16 amino acids. V lost 1 base and J lost 5; bases outside the gene matches: 5. The data were produced by immunoSEQ multiplex PCR, yet TCRdb's version contains in-frame clones alone and is incomplete. The sample carries a few hundred thousand clones, over 90% recorded once. Sequencing used thymocytes. The TCR sequence derives from a human donor. This chain joins TRBV9 and TRBJ2-1; 11 nucleotides line up with TRBD2. This CDR3 is CASSVLAGGRDNEQFF. The CDR3 nucleotides are TGTGCCAGCAGCGTACTAGCGGGAGGAAGGGACAATGAGCAGTTCTTC. Full variable domain (rest looked up from reference TRBV9 and TRBJ2-1): DSGVTQTPKHLITATGQRVTLRCSPRSGDLSVYWYQQSLDQGLQFLIQYYNGEERAKGNILERFSAQQFPDLHSELNLSSLELGDSALYFCASSVLAGGRDNEQFFGPGTRLTVL.